The subject of this entry is one TCR beta chain. The length of the CDR3 is 15 residues. V lost 4 bases, J lost 1 base, and 6 bases stayed unmatched. Germline assignment: CDR1 SGHRS and CDR2 YFSETQ. This record belongs to a study of blood T cell repertoires in COVID-19. Across the study: Material from acute and convalescent COVID-19 was sourced from the United States, Italy and Spain. T cells, B-cell-depleted T cells, or PBMCs provided the cDNA or gDNA that served as material.

TCRdb's table, derived via immunoSEQ multiplex PCR, lists solely in-frame clones and lacks some. The data show approximately 110,000 clones, around 81% seen once. This TCR was sampled from a woman aged 70-85 years with acute or convalescent COVID-19. The sample comprised peripheral blood. This sequence joins TRBV5-1 and TRBJ2-5, with 8 nucleotides matching TRBD1. As DNA, the CDR3 is TGCGCCAGCAGCACTCAGGGGGCGCGCCAAGAGACCCAGTACTTC. This translates into CASSTQGARQETQYF. Complete variable domain (other parts from reference TRBV5-1 and TRBJ2-5): KAGVTQTPRYLIKTRGQQVTLSCSPISGHRSVSWYQQTPGQGLQFLFEYFSETQRNKGNFPGRFSGRQFSNSRSEMNVSTLELGDSALYLCASSTQGARQETQYFGPGTRLLVL.